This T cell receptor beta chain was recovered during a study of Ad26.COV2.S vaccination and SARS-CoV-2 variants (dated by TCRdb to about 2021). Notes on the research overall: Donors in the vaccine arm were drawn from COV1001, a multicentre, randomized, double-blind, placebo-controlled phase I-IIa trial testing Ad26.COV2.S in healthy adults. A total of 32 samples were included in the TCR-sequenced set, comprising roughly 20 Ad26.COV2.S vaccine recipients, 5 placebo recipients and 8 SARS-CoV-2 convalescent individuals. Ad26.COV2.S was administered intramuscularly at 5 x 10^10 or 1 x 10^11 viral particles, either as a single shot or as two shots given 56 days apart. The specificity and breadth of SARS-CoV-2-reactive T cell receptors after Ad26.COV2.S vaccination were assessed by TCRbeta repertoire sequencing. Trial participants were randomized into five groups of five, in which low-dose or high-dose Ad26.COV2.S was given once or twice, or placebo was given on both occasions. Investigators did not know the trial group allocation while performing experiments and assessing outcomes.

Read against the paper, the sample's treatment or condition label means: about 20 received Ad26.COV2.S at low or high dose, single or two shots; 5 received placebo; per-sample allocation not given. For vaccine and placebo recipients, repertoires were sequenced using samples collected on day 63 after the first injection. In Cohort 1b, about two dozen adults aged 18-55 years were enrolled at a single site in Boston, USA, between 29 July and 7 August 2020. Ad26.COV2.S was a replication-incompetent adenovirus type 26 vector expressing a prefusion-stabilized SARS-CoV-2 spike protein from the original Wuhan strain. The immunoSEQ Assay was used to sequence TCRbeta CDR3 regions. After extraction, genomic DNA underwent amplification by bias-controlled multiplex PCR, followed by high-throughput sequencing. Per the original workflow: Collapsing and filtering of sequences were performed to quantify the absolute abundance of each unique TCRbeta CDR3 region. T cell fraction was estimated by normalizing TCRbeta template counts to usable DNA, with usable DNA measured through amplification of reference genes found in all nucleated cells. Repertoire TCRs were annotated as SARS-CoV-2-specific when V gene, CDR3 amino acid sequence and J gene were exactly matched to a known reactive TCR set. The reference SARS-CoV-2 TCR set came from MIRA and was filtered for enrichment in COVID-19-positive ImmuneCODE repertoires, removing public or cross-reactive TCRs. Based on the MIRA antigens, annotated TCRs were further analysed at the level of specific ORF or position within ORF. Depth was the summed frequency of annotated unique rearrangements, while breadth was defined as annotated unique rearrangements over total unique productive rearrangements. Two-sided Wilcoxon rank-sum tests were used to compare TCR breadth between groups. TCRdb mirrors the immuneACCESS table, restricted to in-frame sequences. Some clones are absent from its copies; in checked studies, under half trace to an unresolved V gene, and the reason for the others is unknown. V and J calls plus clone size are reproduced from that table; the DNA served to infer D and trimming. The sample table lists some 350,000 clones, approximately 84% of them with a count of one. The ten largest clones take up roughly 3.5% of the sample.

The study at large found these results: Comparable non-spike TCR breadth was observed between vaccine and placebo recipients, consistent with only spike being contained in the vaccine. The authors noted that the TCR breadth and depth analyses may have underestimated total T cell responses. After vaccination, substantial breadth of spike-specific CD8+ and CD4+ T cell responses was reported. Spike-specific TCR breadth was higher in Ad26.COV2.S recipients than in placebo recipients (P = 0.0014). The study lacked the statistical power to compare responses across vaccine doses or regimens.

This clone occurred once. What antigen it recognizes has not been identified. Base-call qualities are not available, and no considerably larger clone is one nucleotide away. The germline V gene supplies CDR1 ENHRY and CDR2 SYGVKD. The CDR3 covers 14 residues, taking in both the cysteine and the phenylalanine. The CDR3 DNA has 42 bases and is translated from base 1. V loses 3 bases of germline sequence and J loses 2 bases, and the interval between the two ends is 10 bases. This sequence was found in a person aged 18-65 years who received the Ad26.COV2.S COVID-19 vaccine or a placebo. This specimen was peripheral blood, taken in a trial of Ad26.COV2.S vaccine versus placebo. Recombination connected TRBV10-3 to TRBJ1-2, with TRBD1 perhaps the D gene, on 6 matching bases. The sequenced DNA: TGTGCCATCAGTGAACAGGGTCGAAACTATGGCTACACCTTC. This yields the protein CAISEQGRNYGYTF.